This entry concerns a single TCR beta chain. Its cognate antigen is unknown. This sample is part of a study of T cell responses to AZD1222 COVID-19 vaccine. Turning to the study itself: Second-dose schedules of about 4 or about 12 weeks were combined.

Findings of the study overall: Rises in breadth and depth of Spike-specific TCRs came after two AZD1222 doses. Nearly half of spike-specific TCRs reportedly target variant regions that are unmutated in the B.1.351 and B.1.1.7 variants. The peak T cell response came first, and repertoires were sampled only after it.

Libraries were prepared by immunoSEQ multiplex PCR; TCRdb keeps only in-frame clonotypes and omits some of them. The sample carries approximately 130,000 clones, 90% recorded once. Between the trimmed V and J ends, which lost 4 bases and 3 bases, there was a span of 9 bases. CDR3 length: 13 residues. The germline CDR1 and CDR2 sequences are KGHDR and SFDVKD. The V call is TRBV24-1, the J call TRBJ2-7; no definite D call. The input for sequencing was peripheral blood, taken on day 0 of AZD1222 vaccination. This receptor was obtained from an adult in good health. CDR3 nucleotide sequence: TGTGCCACCAGTGAAGGTAGGAACTACGAGCAGTACTTC. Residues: CATSEGRNYEQYF.